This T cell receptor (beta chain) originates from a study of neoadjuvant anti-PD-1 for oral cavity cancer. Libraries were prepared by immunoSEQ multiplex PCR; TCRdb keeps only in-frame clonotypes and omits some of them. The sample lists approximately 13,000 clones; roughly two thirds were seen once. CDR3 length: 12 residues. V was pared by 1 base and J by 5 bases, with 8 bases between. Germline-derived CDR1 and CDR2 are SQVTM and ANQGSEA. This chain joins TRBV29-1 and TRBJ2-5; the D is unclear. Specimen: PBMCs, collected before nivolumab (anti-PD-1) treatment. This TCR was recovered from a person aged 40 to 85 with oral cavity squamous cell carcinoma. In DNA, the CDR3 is TGCAGCGTTGAAGCACTCCGGGAGACCCAGTACTTC. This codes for CSVEALRETQYF.